This is a list of T cell receptor beta chains from one sample in a study of blood T cell repertoires in COVID-19. The repertoire was sequenced with immunoSEQ multiplex PCR; TCRdb's copy has only in-frame clones and lacks some. The data hold around 130,000 clones, with around nine tenths observed a single time. The sequenced sample was peripheral blood. These receptors came from a human donor in a cohort sampled during active COVID-19. Each CDR3 is given with its conserved first and last residue. Clone size is shown for a subset of rows, as once, few, many or a class of expanded clone.

clone size: .
CDR3 length: 16
V gene: TRBV7-9
J gene: TRBJ2-2
CDR3 protein: CASSHSSGANTGELFF

clone size: few
CDR3 length: 12
V gene: TRBV5-8
J gene: TRBJ2-1
CDR3 protein: CASTREYNEQFF

clone size: few
CDR3 length: 15
V gene: TRBV5-1
J gene: TRBJ2-1
CDR3 protein: CASSLEPSGNGEQFF

clone size: .
CDR3 length: 14
V gene: TRBV3-1/TRBV3-2
J gene: TRBJ2-7
CDR3 protein: CASSHGQGSYEQYF

clone size: .
CDR3 length: 14
V gene: TRBV28
J gene: TRBJ1-5
CDR3 protein: CASSLRGFNQPQHF

clone size: .
CDR3 length: 17
V gene: TRBV9
J gene: TRBJ1-1
CDR3 protein: CASTKGGTELMNTEAFF

clone size: few
CDR3 length: 16
V gene: TRBV15
J gene: TRBJ2-2
CDR3 protein: CATSITTGTGDGELFF

clone size: .
CDR3 length: 14
V gene: TRBV28
J gene: TRBJ2-6
CDR3 protein: CASTSGRGANVLTF

clone size: .
CDR3 length: 16
V gene: TRBV5-8
J gene: TRBJ1-4
CDR3 protein: CASGTGMMSMGEKLFF

clone size: .
CDR3 length: 13
V gene: TRBV25-1
J gene: TRBJ2-3
CDR3 protein: CASYEEFTDTQYF

clone size: once
CDR3 length: 11
V gene: TRBV10-3
J gene: TRBJ2-7
CDR3 protein: CAIRSTYEQYF

clone size: once
CDR3 length: 16
V gene: TRBV5-1
J gene: TRBJ1-4
CDR3 protein: CASSWGQGARNEKLFF

clone size: .
CDR3 length: 16
V gene: TRBV13
J gene: TRBJ2-5
CDR3 protein: CASSLRGAGPRETQYF

clone size: .
CDR3 length: 16
V gene: TRBV19
J gene: TRBJ2-5
CDR3 protein: CASSIVPGQGLETQYF

clone size: few
CDR3 length: 15
V gene: TRBV19
J gene: TRBJ2-7
CDR3 protein: CASSLHGQGPYEQYF

clone size: .
CDR3 length: 16
V gene: TRBV28
J gene: TRBJ2-1
CDR3 protein: CASSPTLAGGPNEQFF

clone size: .
CDR3 length: 15
V gene: TRBV10-2
J gene: TRBJ1-6
CDR3 protein: CASAEGGQGNSPLHF

clone size: once
CDR3 length: 15
V gene: TRBV2
J gene: TRBJ2-1
CDR3 protein: CASSYRLAAYNEQFF

clone size: .
CDR3 length: 13
V gene: TRBV5-1
J gene: TRBJ2-1
CDR3 protein: CASSLARDFEQFF

clone size: .
CDR3 length: 15
V gene: TRBV6-5
J gene: TRBJ2-7
CDR3 protein: CASTPGGRTSYEQYF

clone size: .
CDR3 length: 14
V gene: TRBV27
J gene: TRBJ1-2
CDR3 protein: CASSTATGGYGYTF

clone size: .
CDR3 length: 16
V gene: TRBV27
J gene: TRBJ2-1
CDR3 protein: CASSPRQGASYNEQFF

clone size: .
CDR3 length: 14
V gene: TRBV2
J gene: TRBJ1-5
CDR3 protein: CASSENQGNQPQHF

clone size: .
CDR3 length: 15
V gene: TRBV5-1
J gene: TRBJ2-1
CDR3 protein: CASSPHRVDYNEQFF

clone size: .
CDR3 length: 16
V gene: TRBV18
J gene: TRBJ2-2
CDR3 protein: CASSLLRPSTGGELFF

clone size: once
CDR3 length: 15
V gene: TRBV27
J gene: TRBJ2-1
CDR3 protein: CASSLSATGRYEQFF

clone size: once
CDR3 length: 17
V gene: TRBV9
J gene: TRBJ2-3
CDR3 protein: CASSVWVAGDGTDTQYF

clone size: .
CDR3 length: 13
V gene: TRBV12-3/TRBV12-4
J gene: TRBJ1-1
CDR3 protein: CASSLERLTEAFF

clone size: .
CDR3 length: 14
V gene: TRBV9
J gene: TRBJ2-7
CDR3 protein: CASSVLGSSYEQYF

clone size: .
CDR3 length: 15
V gene: TRBV3-1/TRBV3-2
J gene: TRBJ1-2
CDR3 protein: CASSRQRQGAEGYTF

clone size: .
CDR3 length: 18
V gene: TRBV27
J gene: TRBJ2-1
CDR3 protein: CASRAGLAGGRTYNEQFF

clone size: .
CDR3 length: 15
V gene: TRBV5-1
J gene: TRBJ1-6
CDR3 protein: CASSFGQDLNSPLHF

clone size: .
CDR3 length: 13
V gene: TRBV12-3/TRBV12-4
J gene: TRBJ1-5
CDR3 protein: CASSPYSNQPQHF

clone size: .
CDR3 length: 15
V gene: TRBV2
J gene: TRBJ2-1
CDR3 protein: CASSGGGSLYNEQFF

clone size: .
CDR3 length: 18
V gene: TRBV7-8
J gene: TRBJ2-1
CDR3 protein: CASSLMVSGRVSYNEQFF

clone size: .
CDR3 length: 15
V gene: TRBV9
J gene: TRBJ1-2
CDR3 protein: CASSGQGLANYGYTF

clone size: .
CDR3 length: 14
V gene: TRBV11-3
J gene: TRBJ2-1
CDR3 protein: CASSPGTNYNEQFF

clone size: .
CDR3 length: 16
V gene: TRBV5-4
J gene: TRBJ2-2
CDR3 protein: CASSGDRGANTGELFF

clone size: .
CDR3 length: 17
V gene: TRBV15
J gene: TRBJ2-1
CDR3 protein: CATSSPLRGLAGGEQFF

clone size: .
CDR3 length: 14
V gene: TRBV27
J gene: TRBJ2-3
CDR3 protein: CASRSLSGTDTQYF

clone size: .
CDR3 length: 17
V gene: TRBV5-1
J gene: TRBJ2-2
CDR3 protein: CASIRGASGSPTGELFF

clone size: .
CDR3 length: 16
V gene: TRBV7-3
J gene: TRBJ2-3
CDR3 protein: CASSLTQGENTDTQYF

clone size: .
CDR3 length: 14
V gene: TRBV7-9
J gene: TRBJ2-5
CDR3 protein: CASSQGQSGETQYF

clone size: .
CDR3 length: 17
V gene: TRBV5-4
J gene: TRBJ2-2
CDR3 protein: CASSLGGTSGNTGELFF

clone size: .
CDR3 length: 16
V gene: TRBV5-1
J gene: TRBJ2-2
CDR3 protein: CASSLARAANTGELFF